The 8 T cell receptor beta chains in this list originate from one sample, sequenced in a study of blood T cells in healthy people across ages. The second PCR ran about 6 to 11 cycles with a sample-barcoded 5' primer and J-beta primers. TCRdb re-called the 5' RACE reads through MiXCR, storing one row per CDR3 protein. The sample holds 600,000 or so distinct CDR3 sequences; roughly 43% are singletons and the top ten take under 30%. Source material: blood. These receptors all stem from an elderly man in good health.

This sequence joins TRBV10-3 and TRBJ2-7; D is unresolved. Germline V gene data show CDR1 as ENHRY and CDR2 as SYGVKD. V lost 5 bases to trimming and J lost 0 bases, with 8 bases between them. The CDR3 has 13 residues. The CDR3 loop is CAISPPSSYEQYF. CDR3 bases: TGTGCCATCAGTCCTCCGAGCTCCTACGAGCAGTACTTC.

Worth noting for this clonotype: A much larger clone sits a single nucleotide away, making a read error possible. The J gene is TRBJ1-1, the V gene TRBV7-9, with D uncertain. Per germline, CDR1 SEHNR and CDR2 FQNEAQ (reference sequence). CDR3 size: 14 residues. Between the trimmed V and J ends, which lost 11 bases and 1 base, there was a span of 17 bases. The CDR3 region is CAGTLGLGNTEAFF. DNA for the CDR3: TGTGCCGGCACCCTGGGCCTGGGGAACACTGAAGCTTTCTTT. Variable domain in full (rest from reference TRBV7-9 and TRBJ1-1): DTGVSQNPRHKITKRGQNVTFRCDPISEHNRLYWYRQTLGQGPEFLTYFQNEAQLEKSRLLSDRFSAERPKGSFSTLEIQRTEQGDSAMYLCAGTLGLGNTEAFFGQGTRLTVV.

This clonotype was detected a few times. CDR3 DNA: TGTGCCATCAGTGAGAGGAGCAATCAGCCCCAGCATTTT. Its protein is CAISERSNQPQHF. The chain joins TRBV10-3 to TRBJ1-5; D uncertain. The V gene lost 2 bases and the J gene lost 1 base, with 3 bases spanning the gap. The CDR3 contains 13 residues. The V gene's germline CDR1 is ENHRY and CDR2 SYGVKD.

This clonotype was observed a few times. The chain combines TRBV5-6 with TRBJ1-6; D is possibly TRBD1 (5 bases). This CDR3 is 15 amino acids long. V lost 1 base and J 3 bases, leaving 8 bases between the germline ends. Germline lookup yields CDR1 SGHDT and CDR2 YYEEEE. CDR3 nucleotide sequence: TGTGCCAGCAGCTTGCCCACAGGCTATAATTCACCCCTCCACTTT. Translating gives CASSLPTGYNSPLHF.

Notes on this clonotype: The junction and the germline gene differ at one end; a read error may be behind it. J is TRBJ2-5 and V is TRBV6-6, with D possibly called TRBD1 or TRBD2 (5 bases each). CDR3 length equals 15 residues. Germline V gene lookup returns CDR1 MNHNY and CDR2 SVGAGI (reference sequence). The CDR3: CASWGPEIAQETRFF. For the CDR3, the DNA is TGTGCCAGCTGGGGACCTGAAATTGCCCAAGAGACCCGGTTCTTC.

The rearrangement uses TRBV6-2 or TRBV6-3 and TRBJ2-1; 12 bases map to TRBD2. The closer fit of TRBJ2-7 to the DNA end suggests the J call may be wrong. The CDR3 contains 16 residues. Germline V CDR1 and CDR2: MNHEY, SVGEGT. CDR3 amino acids: CASATWTSGTYNEQYF. CDR3 DNA: TGTGCCAGCGCCACCTGGACTAGCGGGACCTACAATGAGCAGTACTTC.

A word on this clonotype: A much larger clone sits a single nucleotide away, making a read error possible. The chain has TRBV5-1 and TRBJ2-5; 8 nucleotides agree with TRBD1. Trimming cost V 2 bases and J 11 bases; bases outside gene matches: 11. This CDR3 region has 14 residues. The germline gives CDR1 SGHRS, CDR2 YFSETQ. The CDR3 nucleotides are TGCGCCAGCAGCTTAGCAGGGGGCTTATACGGGCAGTACTTC. Translation gives CASSLAGGLYGQYF.

The chain links TRBV28 to TRBJ2-1; D might be TRBD2 (5 bases). CDR1 MDHEN and CDR2 SYDVKM come from the germline V gene. V was shortened by 5 bases and J by 4 bases, with 21 bases between the two germline ends. The CDR3 runs 17 residues. The chain's CDR3 is CASSPPAGRTAYNEQFF. For the CDR3, the DNA is TGTGCCAGCAGTCCCCCGGCGGGCCGTACGGCATACAATGAGCAGTTCTTC.